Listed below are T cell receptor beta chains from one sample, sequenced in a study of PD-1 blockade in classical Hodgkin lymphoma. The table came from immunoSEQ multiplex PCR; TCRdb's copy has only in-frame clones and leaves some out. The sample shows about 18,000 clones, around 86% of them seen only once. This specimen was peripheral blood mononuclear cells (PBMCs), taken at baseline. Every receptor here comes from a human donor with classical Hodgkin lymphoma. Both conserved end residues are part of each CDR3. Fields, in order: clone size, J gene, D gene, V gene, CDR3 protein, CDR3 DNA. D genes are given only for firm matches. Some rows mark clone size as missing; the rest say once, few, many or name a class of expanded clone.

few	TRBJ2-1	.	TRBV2	CASTPTLSSYNEQFF	TGTGCCAGCACTCCGACTCTGAGCTCCTACAATGAGCAGTTCTTC
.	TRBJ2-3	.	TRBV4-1	CASSQVLARIRF	TGCGCCAGCAGCCAAGTTCTAGCCCGTATTCGTTTT
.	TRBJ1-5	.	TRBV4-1	CASSQDLAGSYQPQHF	TGCGCCAGCAGCCAAGATCTGGCAGGGTCATATCAGCCCCAGCATTTT
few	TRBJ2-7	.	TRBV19	CASEATFYEQYF	TGTGCCAGTGAGGCCACGTTCTACGAGCAGTACTTC
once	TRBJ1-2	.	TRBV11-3	CASSLGTTNGYTF	TGTGCCAGCAGCTTAGGTACAACGAATGGCTACACCTTC
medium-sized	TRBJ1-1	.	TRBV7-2	CASSLRTLSTEAFF	TGTGCCAGCAGCTTAAGGACCCTGAGCACTGAAGCTTTCTTT
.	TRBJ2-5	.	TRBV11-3	CASSPVRAKQETQYF	TGTGCCAGCAGCCCGGTTAGGGCGAAACAAGAGACCCAGTACTTC
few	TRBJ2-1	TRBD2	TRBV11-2	CASSLDLGLAEWEQFF	TGTGCCAGCAGCTTAGATCTTGGACTAGCTGAATGGGAGCAGTTCTTC
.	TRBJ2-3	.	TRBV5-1	CASSLGPADTQYF	TGCGCCAGCAGCTTGGGTCCCGCAGATACGCAGTATTTT
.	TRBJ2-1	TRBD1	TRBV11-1	CASSPTQGPFYNEQFF	TGTGCCAGCAGCCCTACACAGGGGCCCTTCTACAATGAGCAGTTCTTC
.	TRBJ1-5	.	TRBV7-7	CASSSGRNQPQHF	TGTGCTAGCAGCTCCGGAAGAAATCAGCCCCAGCATTTT
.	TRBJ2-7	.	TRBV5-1	CASSLYAGRIDEQYF	TGCGCCAGCAGCTTGTATGCAGGGCGTATCGACGAGCAGTACTTC
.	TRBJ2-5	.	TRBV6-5	CASSERGGAETQYF	TGTGCCAGCAGTGAGAGGGGCGGGGCGGAGACCCAGTACTTC
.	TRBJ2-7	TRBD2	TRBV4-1	CASSQLTSGGPVDSYEQYF	TGCGCCAGCAGCCAACTGACTAGCGGGGGGCCCGTAGACTCCTACGAGCAGTACTTC
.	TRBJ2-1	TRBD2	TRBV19	CASVSGPGLAGVEQFF	TGTGCCAGCGTTTCGGGACCGGGACTAGCGGGAGTGGAGCAGTTCTTC
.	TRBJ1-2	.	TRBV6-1	CASSEQLTNYGYTF	TGTGCCAGCAGTGAACAACTTACGAACTATGGCTACACCTTC
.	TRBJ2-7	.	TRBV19	CASSIRTSGEQYF	TGTGCCAGTAGTATCCGGACGAGTGGGGAGCAGTACTTC
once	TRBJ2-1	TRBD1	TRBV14	CASSPTNHLRDRRHNEQFF	TGTGCCAGCAGCCCGACGAATCATCTCCGGGACAGGAGACACAATGAGCAGTTCTTC
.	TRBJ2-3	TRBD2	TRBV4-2	CASSPPGSGGFTDTQYF	TGTGCCAGCAGCCCCCCGGGGAGCGGGGGATTCACAGATACGCAGTATTTT
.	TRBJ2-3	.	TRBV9	CASSVGRAGSTDTQYF	TGTGCCAGCAGCGTAGGGAGGGCAGGCAGCACAGATACGCAGTATTTT
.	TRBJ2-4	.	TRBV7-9	CASSLDQGRVYF	TGTGCCAGCAGCTTAGATCAGGGGAGAGTGTACTTC
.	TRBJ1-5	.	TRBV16	CASSPITGSSQPQHF	TGTGCCAGCAGCCCGATAACAGGGTCCAGTCAGCCCCAGCATTTT
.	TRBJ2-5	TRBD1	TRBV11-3	CASSSQQGGMEETQYF	TGTGCCAGCAGCTCGCAACAGGGGGGAATGGAAGAGACCCAGTACTTC
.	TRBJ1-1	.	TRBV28	CASRSPAGAATEAFF	TGTGCCAGCAGGTCCCCTGCCGGAGCGGCCACTGAAGCTTTCTTT